A single sample gave rise to the 18 T cell receptor beta chains below, sequenced in a study of CD8 T cells in ankylosing spondylitis. Each CDR3 protein gets one entry after TCRdb re-called the 5' RACE reads with MiXCR. Of more than 650,000 distinct CDR3 sequences listed, about 12% were seen once; the top ten hold 0.51%. Overall study findings and caveats: One TCR beta motif, made up of fewer than 10 highly homologous variants, appeared characteristic of ankylosing spondylitis blood.

Their antigens remain unidentified. The source material was blood, either unsorted or a sorted T cell fraction (not recorded which). These receptors were obtained from a male donor with ankylosing spondylitis.

V gene TRBV6-2 or TRBV6-3 combines with J gene TRBJ2-7; unclear D gene. The ends were cut back, 1 base at V and 2 bases at J, with 9 bases in the middle. Germline assignment: CDR1 MNHEY and CDR2 SVGEGT. The CDR3 runs to 14 residues. The CDR3 loop reads CASSYLARTYEQYF. The CDR3 DNA reads TGTGCCAGCAGTTACTTGGCGCGGACCTACGAGCAGTACTTC.

This clonotype was counted only a few times. This rearrangement joins TRBV27 to TRBJ2-5, with D unclear. The length of the CDR3 is 14 residues. Germline V gene lookup returns CDR1 MNHEY and CDR2 SMNVEV (reference sequence). Between the trimmed V and J ends, which lost 5 bases and 5 bases, there was a span of 15 bases. Written as DNA, the CDR3 is TGTGCCAGCAGTCCGCCTGACATTCGCGAGACCCAGTACTTC. Translating gives CASSPPDIRETQYF.

This clonotype has only a few counts. The chain is built from TRBV15 and TRBJ2-5; D not certain. V dropped 0 bases and J dropped 0 bases, with 8 bases sitting between them. CDR3 length equals 15 residues. Germline V CDR1 and CDR2: LNHNV, YYDKDF (reference sequence). The CDR3 DNA is TGTGCCACCAGCAGAGATGAACAGTACCAAGAGACCCAGTACTTC. It encodes CATSRDEQYQETQYF.

This clonotype was seen a handful of times. The CDR3: CATSDPGLAGGRYNEQFF. The CDR3 region has the DNA TGTGCCACCAGTGATCCGGGACTAGCGGGGGGGCGATACAATGAGCAGTTCTTC. The chain has TRBV24-1 and TRBJ2-1; TRBD2 matches at 16 bases. This CDR3 spans 18 amino acids. Germline values: CDR1 KGHDR, CDR2 SFDVKD. V shed 3 bases, J shed 4 bases, and the junction held 5 bases outside the gene matches.

This clonotype was observed at least ten times. This rearrangement joins TRBV6-5 to TRBJ2-5; D possibly matches TRBD1 or TRBD2 (5 bases each). V was trimmed by 0 bases and J by 4 bases, leaving 12 bases between them. Germline assignment: CDR1 MNHEY and CDR2 SVGAGI. The CDR3 is 15 amino acids. CDR3 sequence reads: CASSYSLGTLETQYF. The DNA for the CDR3 is TGTGCCAGCAGTTACTCGTTAGGGACCCTAGAGACCCAGTACTTC.

This rearrangement joins TRBV5-1 to TRBJ2-1; D is uncertain. The CDR3 spans 15 residues. The V end was cut by 4 bases, the J end by 8 bases, with 19 bases between. Germline V gene data show CDR1 as SGHRS and CDR2 as YFSETQ. CDR3 region: CASSPLMWGGDEQFF. CDR3 sequence (DNA): TGCGCCAGCAGCCCCCTCATGTGGGGTGGTGATGAGCAGTTCTTC.

This clonotype was seen more than once but under ten times. The V gene is TRBV6-2 or TRBV6-3, the J gene TRBJ2-1; D might be TRBD1 or TRBD2, each matching 5 bases. The CDR3 has 16 amino acids. V lost 6 bases, J lost 9 bases, and 24 bases lay in between. The germline V gene has CDR1 MNHEY and CDR2 SVGEGT. DNA of the CDR3: TGTGCCAGCAGCCTTCGGGACCACCCTACGATAGGTGAGCAGTTCTTC. Its protein product is CASSLRDHPTIGEQFF.

The V gene is TRBV9, the J gene TRBJ2-3, with D unresolved. The V gene lost 0 bases and the J gene lost 5 bases, with 7 bases spanning the gap. There are 13 residues in the CDR3. Per germline, CDR1 SGDLS and CDR2 YYNGEE. The CDR3 loop reads CASSVGSKDTQYF. CDR3 nucleotide sequence: TGTGCCAGCAGCGTAGGGTCTAAAGATACGCAGTATTTT. The full variable domain, its missing parts supplied by reference TRBV9 and TRBJ2-3, is DSGVTQTPKHLITATGQRVTLRCSPRSGDLSVYWYQQSLDQGLQFLIQYYNGEERAKGNILERFSAQQFPDLHSELNLSSLELGDSALYFCASSVGSKDTQYFGPGTRLTVL.

In regard to this clonotype: One end of the junction is discordant with germline, which a read error may explain. The J gene is TRBJ1-3, the V gene TRBV6-4; TRBD1 is a possible D gene (5 bases). Germline CDR1 MRHNA, CDR2 SNTAGT. The CDR3 is 12 amino acids. The CDR3, as DNA: TGTGCCAGCAGTGTGGGGGGACGGAGGCTGGATTTT. Protein: CASSVGGRRLDF.

This clonotype was counted a few times. J is TRBJ2-5 and V is TRBV12-3 or TRBV12-4; tentative D call: TRBD1 (5 bases). The CDR3 totals 13 residues. V was shortened by 4 bases and J by 1 base, with 7 bases between the two germline ends. CDR3 sequence reads: CASSSDTQETQYF. As DNA, the CDR3 is TGTGCCAGCAGTTCGGACACCCAAGAGACCCAGTACTTC.

There are a few counts of this clonotype. This chain uses TRBV6-2 or TRBV6-3 with TRBJ1-5; the match to TRBD1 covers 9 bases. The CDR3 runs to 15 residues. V lost 4 bases and J lost 5; bases outside the gene matches: 6. Germline V gene lookup returns CDR1 MNHEY and CDR2 SVGEGT. Here the CDR3 reads CASSSLRDRDQPQHF. Written as DNA, the CDR3 is TGTGCCAGCAGTTCGTTGAGGGACAGGGATCAGCCCCAGCATTTT.

This rearrangement joins TRBV6-1 to TRBJ2-5; 8 bases match TRBD2. In germline, CDR1 is MNHNS, CDR2 SASEGT. The CDR3 extends over 15 amino acids. J was trimmed by 5 bases and V by 4 bases; bases with no gene match: 9. The CDR3 DNA sequence: TGTGCCAGCAGTGTTGGAGTAGCGGGAACGGAGACCCAGTACTTC. It is translated as CASSVGVAGTETQYF.

This chain connects TRBV9 to TRBJ2-1, with TRBD2 identical over 7 bases. J was trimmed by 12 bases and V by 0 bases; bases with no gene match: 3. CDR3 length equals 12 residues. CDR1 is SGDLS and CDR2 is YYNGEE in the germline V gene. The CDR3 is CASSVERGRQFF. The CDR3 DNA reads as TGTGCCAGCAGCGTAGAGCGGGGAAGGCAGTTCTTC.

This clonotype occurred many times. This sequence joins TRBV29-1 and TRBJ2-5; tentatively, D is TRBD1 (6 bases). The CDR3 has 12 residues. V lost 5 bases and J lost 5, with 12 bases in between. CDR1 is SQVTM, CDR2 ANQGSEA, per germline. CDR3: CSVLGAQETQYF. The CDR3 DNA is TGCAGCGTTTTGGGGGCGCAGGAGACCCAGTACTTC.

This clonotype was counted only a few times. The chain is built from TRBV5-1 and TRBJ2-3; possible D gene TRBD2, 6 bases. The V gene lost 3 bases and the J gene lost 3 bases, with 17 bases spanning the gap. This CDR3 spans 16 amino acids. The germline CDR1 and CDR2 sequences are SGHRS and YFSETQ. The CDR3 nucleotides are TGCGCCAGCAGCTCAGGACGTCTAGCGAGGACAGATACGCAGTATTTT. Translated: CASSSGRLARTDTQYF.

This clonotype was seen repeatedly, ten times or more. The chain links TRBV12-3 or TRBV12-4 to TRBJ1-5; no clear D gene. Trimming stripped 2 bases from V and 9 bases from J, with 11 bases between. The length of the CDR3 is 13 residues. The CDR3 loop reads CASSLRVNWPQHF. The CDR3 nucleotides read TGTGCCAGCAGTTTAAGGGTTAATTGGCCCCAGCATTTT.

V and J are TRBV2 and TRBJ2-6; D gene unclear. The CDR3 runs 15 residues. V dropped 5 bases and J dropped 3 bases, with 11 bases sitting between them. Germline V lookup: CDR1 SNHLY, CDR2 FYNNEI. The CDR3 DNA follows: TGTGCCAGCAGTCGAAGCTCGGGTGGGGCCAACGTCCTGACTTTC. Its translation is CASSRSSGGANVLTF.

This clonotype was seen ten or more times. The chain is built from TRBV7-8 and TRBJ2-2; 8 nucleotides agree with TRBD1. After removal of 4 bases from V and 4 bases from J, the junction contained 5 bases not matched to a gene. CDR3 length: 15 amino acids. Germline CDR1 and CDR2: SGHVS and FQNEAQ. The CDR3 DNA sequence: TGTGCCAGCAGCTCCCGGACAGGGAGCACCGGGGAGCTGTTTTTT. Translated: CASSSRTGSTGELFF.